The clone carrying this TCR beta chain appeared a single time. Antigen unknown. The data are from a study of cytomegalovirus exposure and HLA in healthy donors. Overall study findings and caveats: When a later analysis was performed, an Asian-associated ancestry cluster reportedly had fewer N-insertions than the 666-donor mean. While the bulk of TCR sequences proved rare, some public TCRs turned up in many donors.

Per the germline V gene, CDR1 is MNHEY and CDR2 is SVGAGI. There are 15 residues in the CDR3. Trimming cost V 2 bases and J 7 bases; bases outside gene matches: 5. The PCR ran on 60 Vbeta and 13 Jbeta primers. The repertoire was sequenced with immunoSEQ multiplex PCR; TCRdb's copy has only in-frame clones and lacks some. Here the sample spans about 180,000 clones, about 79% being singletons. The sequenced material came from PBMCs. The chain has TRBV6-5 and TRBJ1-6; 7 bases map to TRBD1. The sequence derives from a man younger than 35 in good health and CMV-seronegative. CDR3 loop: CASSYTRDSNSPLHF. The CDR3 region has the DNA TGTGCCAGCAGTTACACCCGGGACAGCAATTCACCCCTCCACTTT.